This T cell receptor beta chain emerged from a study of T cells in localized non-small cell lung cancer. Study results and caveats: In the blood, greater T cell density corresponded to longer overall survival. Appearances in adjacent lung were noted for a median roughly 58 of the top 100 tumor clones. Uninvolved adjacent lung showed the highest T cell clonality, exceeding tumor. Since sequencing was restricted to only one region of the tumor, intratumor heterogeneity remains a possibility.

Using immunoSEQ multiplex PCR, the repertoire was profiled, and TCRdb retains in-frame clones only, with some absent. The sample carries tens of thousands of clones, 87% recorded once. Points on this clone: No antigen is known for it.

The CDR3 contains 16 residues. The junction had 3 bases not matched to a gene; V was cut back by 6 bases and J by 0 bases. Germline V gene sequence: CDR1 LNHDA, CDR2 SQIVND (reference sequence). The sequence came from a man between 40 and 75 years old with stage I squamous cell lung carcinoma. This specimen was peripheral blood, taken before any cancer treatment. The chain links TRBV19 to TRBJ2-1, with 12 bases identical to TRBD1. CDR3 in DNA: TGTGCCAGTAGAGGGACAGGGGGCACCTCCTACAATGAGCAGTTCTTC. It is translated as CASRGTGGTSYNEQFF.